In this sample, the clone carrying this T cell receptor (beta chain) turned up once. The antigen remains undetermined. Trimming removed 6 bases at V and 3 bases at J, with 15 bases between. CDR3 length: 15 residues. CDR1 and CDR2 from the germline V gene are SNHLY and FYNNEI. This sample was taken from a study of cytomegalovirus exposure and HLA in healthy donors. Study-wide results and limits: Cytomegalovirus-associated TCR beta chains were listed, numbering over 150.

PCR used 60 Vbeta primers and 13 Jbeta primers. Study processing details: Per a later analysis, the number of unique TCR beta chains was some 75 million, of which around 10 million were shared. Some clones are missing from TCRdb's copy, which holds only in-frame ones; the method was immunoSEQ multiplex PCR. Clone size and the V and J calls come from that table; the DNA yielded D and trimming. The sample lists 150,000 to 200,000 clones; approximately 86% were seen once. The gene calls are TRBV2 and TRBJ1-5, with D unclear. The sequencing input was PBMCs. The origin of this receptor is a woman in her late teens or twenties in good health and CMV-seronegative. The CDR3 sequence: CASSLLHENNQPQHF. The CDR3 bases are TGTGCCAGCAGCCTCCTTCACGAGAACAATCAGCCCCAGCATTTT.